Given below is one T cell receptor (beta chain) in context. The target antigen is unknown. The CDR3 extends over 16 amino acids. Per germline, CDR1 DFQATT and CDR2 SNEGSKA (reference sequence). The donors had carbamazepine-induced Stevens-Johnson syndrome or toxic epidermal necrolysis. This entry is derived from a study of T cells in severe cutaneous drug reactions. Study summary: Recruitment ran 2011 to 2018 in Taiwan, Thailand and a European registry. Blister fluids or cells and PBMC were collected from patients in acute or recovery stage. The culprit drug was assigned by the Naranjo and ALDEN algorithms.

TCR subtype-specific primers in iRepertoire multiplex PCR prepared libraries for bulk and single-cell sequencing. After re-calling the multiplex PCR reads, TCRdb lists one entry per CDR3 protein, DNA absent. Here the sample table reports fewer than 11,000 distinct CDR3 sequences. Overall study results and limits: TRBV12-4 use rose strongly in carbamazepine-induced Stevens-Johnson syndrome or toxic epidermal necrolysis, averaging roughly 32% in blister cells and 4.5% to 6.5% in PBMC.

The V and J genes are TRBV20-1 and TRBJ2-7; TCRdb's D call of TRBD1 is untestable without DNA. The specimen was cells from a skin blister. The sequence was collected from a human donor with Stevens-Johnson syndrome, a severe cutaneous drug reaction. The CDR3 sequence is CSARDLWGNSTYEQYF.